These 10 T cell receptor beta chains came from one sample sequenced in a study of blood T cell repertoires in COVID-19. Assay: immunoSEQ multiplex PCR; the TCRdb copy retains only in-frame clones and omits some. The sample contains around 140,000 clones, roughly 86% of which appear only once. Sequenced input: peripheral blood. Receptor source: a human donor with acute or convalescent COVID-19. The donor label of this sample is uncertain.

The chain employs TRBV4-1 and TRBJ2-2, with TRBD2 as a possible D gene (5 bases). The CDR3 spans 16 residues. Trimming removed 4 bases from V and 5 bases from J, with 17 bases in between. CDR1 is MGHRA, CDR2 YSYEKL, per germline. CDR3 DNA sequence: TGCGCCAGCAGCCCTCCGGGTCTTACGGGGACCGGGGAGCTGTTTTTT. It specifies CASSPPGLTGTGELFF.

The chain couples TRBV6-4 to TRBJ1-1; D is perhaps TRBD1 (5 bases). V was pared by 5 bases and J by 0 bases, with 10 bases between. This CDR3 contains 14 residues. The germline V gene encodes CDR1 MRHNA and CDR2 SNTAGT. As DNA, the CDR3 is TGTGCCAGCAGTACCACAGGAATGAACACTGAAGCTTTCTTT. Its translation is CASSTTGMNTEAFF.

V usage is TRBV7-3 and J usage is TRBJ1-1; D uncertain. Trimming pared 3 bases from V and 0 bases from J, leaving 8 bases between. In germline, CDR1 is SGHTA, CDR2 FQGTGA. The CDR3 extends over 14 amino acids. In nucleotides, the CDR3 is TGTGCCAGCAGCTTCGGCGGTATGAACACTGAAGCTTTCTTT. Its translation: CASSFGGMNTEAFF.

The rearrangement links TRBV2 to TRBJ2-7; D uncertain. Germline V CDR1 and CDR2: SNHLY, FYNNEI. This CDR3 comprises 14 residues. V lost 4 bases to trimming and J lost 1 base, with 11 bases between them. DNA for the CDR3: TGTGCCAGCAGTGGGTCGTGGCAGTCCTACGAGCAGTACTTC. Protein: CASSGSWQSYEQYF. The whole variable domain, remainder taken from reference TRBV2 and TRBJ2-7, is EPEVTQTPSHQVTQMGQEVILRCVPISNHLYFYWYRQILGQKVEFLVSFYNNEISEKSEIFDDQFSVERPDGSNFTLKIRSTKLEDSAMYFCASSGSWQSYEQYFGPGTRLTVT.

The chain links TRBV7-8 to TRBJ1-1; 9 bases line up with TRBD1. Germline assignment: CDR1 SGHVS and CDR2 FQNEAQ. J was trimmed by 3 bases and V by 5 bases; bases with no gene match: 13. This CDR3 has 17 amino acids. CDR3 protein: CASSPGGTGKWDTEAFF. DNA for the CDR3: TGTGCCAGCAGCCCGGGGGGGACAGGGAAGTGGGACACTGAAGCTTTCTTT.

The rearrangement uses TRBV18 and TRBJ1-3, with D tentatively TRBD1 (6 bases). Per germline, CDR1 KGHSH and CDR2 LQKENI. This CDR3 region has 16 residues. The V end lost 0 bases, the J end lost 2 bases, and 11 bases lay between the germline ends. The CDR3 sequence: CASSPPQGTTGNTIYF. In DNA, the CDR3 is TGTGCCAGCTCACCACCTCAGGGGACGACTGGAAACACCATATATTTT. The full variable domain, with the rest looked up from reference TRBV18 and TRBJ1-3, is NAGVMQNPRHLVRRRGQEARLRCSPMKGHSHVYWYRQLPEEGLKFMVYLQKENIIDESGMPKERFSAEFPKEGPSILRIQQVVRGDSAAYFCASSPPQGTTGNTIYFGEGSWLTVV.

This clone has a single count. The CDR3 DNA reads TGTGCCAGCAGCCAACGTAGTGTTACTAGCGGGGACTCCTACGAGCAGTACTTC. This encodes CASSQRSVTSGDSYEQYF. The V call is TRBV4-2, the J call TRBJ2-7, with 10 nucleotides matching TRBD2. V lost 2 bases to trimming and J lost 0 bases; unmatched junction nucleotides: 10. Germline-derived CDR1 and CDR2 are LGHNA and YNFKEQ. The CDR3 extends over 18 amino acids.

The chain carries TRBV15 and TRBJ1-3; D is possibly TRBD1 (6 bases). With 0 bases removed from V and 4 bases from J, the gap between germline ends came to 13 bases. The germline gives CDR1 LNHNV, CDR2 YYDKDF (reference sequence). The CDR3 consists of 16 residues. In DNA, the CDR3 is TGTGCCACCAGCAGAGAGGGGGCTGGAGCGGGAAACACCATATATTTT. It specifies CATSREGAGAGNTIYF.

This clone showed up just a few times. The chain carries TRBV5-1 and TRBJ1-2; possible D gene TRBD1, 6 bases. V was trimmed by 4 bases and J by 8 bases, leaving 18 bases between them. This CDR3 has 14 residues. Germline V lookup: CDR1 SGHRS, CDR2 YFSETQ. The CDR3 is CASSARPGAEGYTF. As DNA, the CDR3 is TGCGCCAGCAGCGCCCGGCCAGGGGCGGAGGGCTACACCTTC.

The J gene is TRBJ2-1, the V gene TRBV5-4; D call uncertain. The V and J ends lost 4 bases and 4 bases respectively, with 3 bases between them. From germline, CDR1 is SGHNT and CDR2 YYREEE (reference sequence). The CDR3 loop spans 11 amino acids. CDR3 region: CASSQYNEQFF. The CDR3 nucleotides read TGTGCCAGCAGCCAGTACAATGAGCAGTTCTTC.